The 12 T cell receptor beta chains presented below share a single source sample, sequenced in a study of vaccination and CD4 T cells after COVID-19. Scientists ran DNA taken from cultured CD4+ T cells through the Oncomine TCR Beta short-read assay for sequencing. TCRdb processed the PCR reads anew with MiXCR; each CDR3 protein has one entry. Seen here are 8,500 to 14,000 distinct CDR3 sequences, more than 25% observed once, and the top ten hold about a quarter. As to treatment: approximately nine-day PBMC culture with coronavirus spike peptide pools or control peptides (ViraFEST assay). These TCRs' antigens remain unknown. Sequences were obtained from cultured CD4+ T cells from blood. The receptors shown here come from a human donor with COVID-19.

J is TRBJ1-1 and V is TRBV30, with D possibly matching TRBD1 (5 bases). This CDR3 region has 14 residues. V shed 2 bases and J shed 4 bases, with 14 bases lying between them. From germline, CDR1 is GTSNPN and CDR2 SVGIG (reference sequence). The CDR3 protein is CAWSLERGGTEAFF. CDR3 DNA sequence: TGTGCCTGGAGTCTAGAAAGGGGAGGCACTGAAGCTTTCTTT.

The chain combines TRBV21-1 with TRBJ1-6; the table's D gene call, TRBD1, was not cross checked with the DNA. TRBV21-1 is reported as a pseudogene. The CDR3 is made up of 13 amino acids. The CDR3 is CASSKQGNSPLHF. The CDR3 nucleotides are TGTGCCAGCAGCAAACAGGGGAATTCACCCCTCCACTTT.

This clonotype was found a few times. V usage is TRBV7-2 and J usage is TRBJ2-7; 10 positions agree with TRBD2. V was clipped by 3 bases and J by 0 bases; unmatched bases: 11. CDR3 length: 18 amino acids. Germline V CDR1 and CDR2: SGHTA, FQGNSA. This chain's CDR3 is CASSFSVFSGGSSYEQYF. CDR3 DNA: TGTGCCAGCAGCTTCTCGGTCTTTAGCGGGGGGAGCTCCTACGAGCAGTACTTC.

Points on this clonotype: The germline gene is not matched at one end of the junction; a read error may be the cause. J is TRBJ2-5 and V is TRBV9; 8 bases agree with TRBD2. The CDR3 contains 17 residues. Germline loops: CDR1 SGDLS, CDR2 YYNGEE. Written as DNA, the CDR3 is TGTGCCAGCAGCACCTCAGCTCGGGGGGGCCCGCAAGAGATCCAGTACTTC. Its translation is CASSTSARGGPQEIQYF.

This clonotype was recorded a few times. At one end the junction does not follow the germline gene, possibly because of a read error. The chain is built from TRBV27 and TRBJ2-7; 10 bases match TRBD1. The CDR3 length is 14 residues. From germline, CDR1 is MNHEY and CDR2 SMNVEV (reference sequence). CDR3 loop: CASSLSDRGGEQYF. In nucleotides, the CDR3 is TGTGCCAGCAGCTTATCGGACAGGGGGGGCGAGCAGTACTTC.

CDR3 nucleotides: TGTGCCAGCAGTTCCTTACAGGGGAGATTTGGCACAGATACGCAGTATTTT. Protein: CASSSLQGRFGTDTQYF. The chain uses TRBV27 and TRBJ2-3; 7 nucleotides agree with TRBD1. Germline values: CDR1 MNHEY, CDR2 SMNVEV (reference sequence). The CDR3 loop spans 17 amino acids. J lost 1 base, V lost 4 bases, and 11 bases had no gene match.

The chain uses TRBV20-1 and TRBJ1-6; D is uncertain. The germline V gene has CDR1 DFQATT and CDR2 SNEGSKA (reference sequence). CDR3 length: 14 residues. V was shortened by 0 bases and J by 10 bases, with 13 bases between the two germline ends. CDR3 sequence (DNA): TGCAGTGCTAGAGATTGGCCGGAAGGATCACCCCTCCACTTT. Translating it yields CSARDWPEGSPLHF.

In nucleotides, the CDR3 is TGCAGTGCGCCAGAGACAGGGGGTAATGGTTCACCCCTCCACTTT. Amino acids: CSAPETGGNGSPLHF. The chain couples TRBV20-1 to TRBJ1-6, with 9 bases identical to TRBD1. CDR1 is DFQATT and CDR2 is SNEGSKA in the germline V gene (reference sequence). The CDR3 is 15 residues long. Losses at the gene ends were 6 bases for V and 9 bases for J; bases not matched to a gene: 12.

This chain connects TRBV5-1 to TRBJ1-1; possible D gene TRBD1, 5 bases. CDR3 length equals 12 residues. Trimming shortened V by 0 bases and J by 11 bases, and 11 bases separated the two germline ends. Per germline, CDR1 SGHRS and CDR2 YFSETQ. The CDR3 sequence: CASSLEGAVAFF. CDR3 sequence (DNA): TGCGCCAGCAGCTTGGAAGGGGCAGTGGCTTTCTTT.

The CDR3 DNA reads as TGTGCCAGCAGCTCGGGACAGGGGAATGAAAAACTGTTTTTT. Its translation: CASSSGQGNEKLFF. This chain links TRBV7-8 with TRBJ1-4, with 10 bases matching TRBD1. The CDR3 runs 14 residues. With V trimmed by 4 bases and J by 5 bases, 1 base remained unmatched. Germline V CDR1 and CDR2: SGHVS, FQNEAQ.

This clonotype was observed a handful of times. The chain has TRBV6-1 and TRBJ2-2; 10 bases are shared with TRBD1. The CDR3 contains 17 residues. Unmatched junction bases numbered 6, after V lost 5 bases and J lost 0 bases. CDR1 is MNHNS, CDR2 SASEGT, per germline. DNA of the CDR3: TGTGCCAGCAGTACTGGGGGGACAGGGGCGAACACCGGGGAGCTGTTTTTT. Translation: CASSTGGTGANTGELFF.

The chain uses TRBV19 and TRBJ1-6; no firm D call. The V end lost 7 bases, the J end lost 11 bases, and 18 bases lay between the germline ends. CDR3 length: 14 residues. Germline V lookup: CDR1 LNHDA, CDR2 SQIVND (reference sequence). CDR3 in amino acids: CASNVEAANPPLHF. The DNA for the CDR3 is TGTGCCAGTAACGTAGAAGCCGCGAATCCACCCCTCCACTTT. The full variable domain, its missing parts supplied by reference TRBV19 and TRBJ1-6, is DGGITQSPKYLFRKEGQNVTLSCEQNLNHDAMYWYRQDPGQGLRLIYYSQIVNDFQKGDIAEGYSVSREKKESFPLTVTSAQKNPTAFYLCASNVEAANPPLHFGNGTRLTVT.